This T cell receptor beta chain came from a study of OX40 agonist ivuxolimab in advanced cancers. The CDR3 length is 15 residues. V lost 1 base to trimming and J lost 5 bases, with 12 bases between them. Germline CDR1 SGHRS, CDR2 YFSETQ. The assay was immunoSEQ multiplex PCR, and TCRdb's table has in-frame clones only and misses some. The profile shows about 80,000 clones, around 90% of them singletons. The sample was CD4+ or CD8+ T cells sorted from blood, taken in a trial of the OX40 agonist ivuxolimab. J is TRBJ2-2 and V is TRBV5-1, with D perhaps TRBD2 (5 bases). The source of this sequence is an adult with an advanced solid tumor such as melanoma, head and neck, liver or kidney cancer. The CDR3 DNA is TGCGCCAGCAGCTTGAGAGGGTTAGAGACCGGGGAGCTGTTTTTT. It encodes CASSLRGLETGELFF.